The present entry profiles one T cell receptor (beta chain) with its context. Its antigen is unidentified. Documented time point: week 11, during vaccination. One vaccine dose held 300 ug of mutant IDH1 20-mer peptide and came with topical imiquimod. V was pared by 3 bases and J by 4 bases, with 7 bases between. CDR3 length equals 12 residues. Germline V gene sequence: CDR1 SEHNR, CDR2 FQNEAQ (reference sequence). Generated by immunoSEQ multiplex PCR, the TCRdb table keeps only in-frame clones and is missing some. The sample yields fewer than 45,000 clones, about four fifths seen once. The data derive from a study of a mutant IDH1 vaccine in newly diagnosed glioma. Background on the study: First vaccine doses came 4-6 weeks after radiotherapy alone, or with temozolomide cycles.

V usage is TRBV7-9 and J usage is TRBJ2-7, with D unclear. This clonotype was sampled from a man in his forties or fifties with glioma. The sample in question was PBMCs, obtained from a glioma patient whose treatment included an IDH1 peptide vaccine. The CDR3 loop reads CASSFARYEQYF. The CDR3 DNA follows: TGTGCCAGCAGCTTCGCCAGGTACGAGCAGTACTTC.